These 28 T cell receptor beta chains came from one sample sequenced in a study of monozygotic twins with inflammatory bowel disease. Reanalyzing the 5' RACE reads, TCRdb keeps one entry per CDR3 protein, without DNA. This sample's table has 330,000 or so distinct CDR3 sequences. Sample: blood. Every receptor here comes from a human donor with ulcerative colitis or Crohn's disease, or a healthy co-twin of an affected twin (not recorded which).

The chain recombines TRBV18 with TRBJ1-1. Germline V gene data show CDR1 as KGHSH and CDR2 as LQKENI. The CDR3 length is 17 residues. CDR3 residues: CASSPSSGGPLNTEAFF.

The chain recombines TRBV3-1 with TRBJ2-7; the D call of TRBD2 rests on TCRdb alone, since no DNA is present to check it. The germline gives CDR1 LGHDT, CDR2 YNNKEL (reference sequence). The CDR3 runs 15 residues. The CDR3 reads CASSQGTSLTYEQYF.

The chain uses TRBV20-1 and TRBJ1-2; TCRdb outputs TRBD1, but without DNA this stays unchecked. Per the germline V gene, CDR1 is DFQATT and CDR2 is SNEGSKA (reference sequence). The CDR3 covers 14 residues. The CDR3 loop reads CSAEDRGFDYGYTF.

The rearrangement uses TRBV3-1 and TRBJ2-2; the TCRdb call, TRBD1, lacks DNA for checking. The V gene's germline CDR1 is LGHDT and CDR2 YNNKEL (reference sequence). This CDR3 spans 15 amino acids. The CDR3 sequence: CASSQDRSPYRELFF.

The genes are TRBV5-1 and TRBJ1-1. The CDR3 has 13 amino acids. Germline V CDR1 and CDR2: SGHRS, YFSETQ. CDR3 sequence reads: CASSLLGSPVAFF.

This rearrangement joins TRBV7-2 to TRBJ2-5. From germline, CDR1 is SGHTA and CDR2 FQGNSA. The CDR3 has 14 amino acids. The chain's CDR3 is CASSPYRTGETQYF.

The rearrangement uses TRBV6-2 or TRBV6-3 and TRBJ2-7; the D call from TCRdb, TRBD1, cannot be confirmed without DNA. This CDR3 is built from 13 residues. The germline V gene has CDR1 MNHEY and CDR2 SVGEGT. The CDR3 region is CASTRQPYYEQYF.

CDR3 residues: CASSLTPGQSNEKLFF. The V and J genes are TRBV5-1 and TRBJ1-4; TCRdb calls TRBD1, which cannot be checked without DNA. CDR3 length: 16 amino acids. Germline-derived CDR1 and CDR2 are SGHRS and YFSETQ. Based on the CDR3 plus reference TRBV5-1 and TRBJ1-4, the full variable domain is KAGVTQTPRYLIKTRGQQVTLSCSPISGHRSVSWYQQTPGQGLQFLFEYFSETQRNKGNFPGRFSGRQFSNSRSEMNVSTLELGDSALYLCASSLTPGQSNEKLFFGSGTQLSVL.

The chain carries TRBV6-5 and TRBJ2-2; lacking DNA, the TRBD1 call made by TCRdb goes unchecked. CDR3 length equals 15 residues. CDR1 MNHEY and CDR2 SVGAGI come from the germline V gene. The CDR3 sequence is CASSSRDRNTGELFF.

The chain links TRBV2 to TRBJ2-7; as DNA is missing, the TRBD2 call by TCRdb cannot be tested. Germline V gene sequence: CDR1 SNHLY, CDR2 FYNNEI. The CDR3 totals 13 residues. Here the CDR3 reads CASSRDYADEQYF.

The CDR3 region is CAWSVLTGETQYF. V gene TRBV30 combines with J gene TRBJ2-5. The CDR3 spans 13 residues. The germline CDR1 and CDR2 sequences are GTSNPN and SVGIG (reference sequence).

The V gene is TRBV19, the J gene TRBJ1-1; TCRdb selects TRBD1, and the lack of DNA leaves this call unchecked. CDR1 and CDR2 (germline): LNHDA, SQIVND (reference sequence). This CDR3 has 13 amino acids. Here the CDR3 reads CASSRTGGYEAFF.

This chain connects TRBV10-3 to TRBJ1-1; lacking DNA, the TRBD1 call made by TCRdb goes unchecked. CDR1 and CDR2 from the germline V gene are ENHRY and SYGVKD. This CDR3 spans 15 amino acids. The CDR3 is CAIRSGGHLNTEAFF.

The chain joins TRBV6-5 to TRBJ2-4; absent DNA, TCRdb's TRBD1 call cannot be checked. Germline CDR1 and CDR2: MNHEY and SVGAGI. This CDR3 comprises 15 residues. The chain's CDR3 is CASSSDRGGQNIQYF.

The chain couples TRBV12-2 to TRBJ2-1; no DNA is available, so the TRBD2 call from TCRdb remains unchecked. TRBV12-2 is a pseudogene. The CDR3 totals 19 residues. CDR3 residues: CASRLGRPVGGREGNEQFF.

The V call is TRBV20-1, the J call TRBJ2-7; checking the TCRdb D call of TRBD1 is not possible without DNA. There are 14 residues in the CDR3. Germline values: CDR1 DFQATT, CDR2 SNEGSKA (reference sequence). The CDR3 reads CSAREDRWGYEQYF.

The chain has TRBV20-1 and TRBJ2-5; TCRdb's D call of TRBD2 is untestable without DNA. CDR3 size: 15 residues. Germline values: CDR1 DFQATT, CDR2 SNEGSKA (reference sequence). CDR3 region: CSARDLRDLEETQYF.

The rearrangement uses TRBV20-1 and TRBJ2-5. The CDR3 consists of 12 residues. CDR1 and CDR2 (germline): DFQATT, SNEGSKA (reference sequence). The CDR3 loop is CSALVRVETQYF.

The chain has TRBV5-1 and TRBJ2-1; TCRdb's assignment of TRBD2 cannot be checked, as there is no DNA. In germline, CDR1 is SGHRS, CDR2 YFSETQ. The CDR3 length is 15 residues. The CDR3 reads CASSLLKSIYNEQFF.

The genes are TRBV7-2 and TRBJ1-5; the D call of TRBD1 rests on TCRdb alone, since no DNA is present to check it. The CDR3 length is 14 residues. Germline CDR1 SGHTA, CDR2 FQGNSA. CDR3: CASTLGQGNQPQHF.

The V call is TRBV12-3 or TRBV12-4, the J call TRBJ1-1; no DNA is available, so the TRBD1 call from TCRdb remains unchecked. This CDR3 spans 12 amino acids. CDR3 residues: CASSFQGARAFF.

The chain links TRBV29-1 to TRBJ2-2; TCRdb's assignment of TRBD1 cannot be checked, as there is no DNA. The germline gives CDR1 SQVTM, CDR2 ANQGSEA. The CDR3 extends over 12 amino acids. The CDR3 spells CSVTGGVGELFF.

The chain is built from TRBV7-9 and TRBJ2-1; TCRdb designates TRBD1, a call that cannot be tested without DNA. Germline loops: CDR1 SEHNR, CDR2 FQNEAQ (reference sequence). The CDR3 is 16 residues long. CDR3 sequence reads: CASSSASKGAYNEQFF.

V usage is TRBV30 and J usage is TRBJ2-5. The length of the CDR3 is 11 residues. Germline V gene data show CDR1 as GTSNPN and CDR2 as SVGIG (reference sequence). The CDR3 reads CAWSGQETQYF.

The chain combines TRBV18 with TRBJ2-7. CDR1 and CDR2 (germline): KGHSH, LQKENI. CDR3 length: 15 residues. CDR3 amino acids: CASSLTGAGPYEQYF. The variable domain in full, with the rest retrieved from reference TRBV18 and TRBJ2-7, is NAGVMQNPRHLVRRRGQEARLRCSPMKGHSHVYWYRQLPEEGLKFMVYLQKENIIDESGMPKERFSAEFPKEGPSILRIQQVVRGDSAAYFCASSLTGAGPYEQYFGPGTRLTVT.

The rearrangement uses TRBV29-1 and TRBJ2-7; TCRdb selects TRBD1, and the lack of DNA leaves this call unchecked. In germline, CDR1 is SQVTM, CDR2 ANQGSEA. This CDR3 region has 12 residues. The chain's CDR3 is CSVGDSTYEQYF.

V usage is TRBV18 and J usage is TRBJ1-4. The CDR3 sequence is 15 residues long. From germline, CDR1 is KGHSH and CDR2 LQKENI. CDR3 in amino acids: CASSSEGQGLEKLFF.

The chain links TRBV11-2 to TRBJ1-3; TCRdb indicates TRBD1, and absent DNA this call remains unverified. The CDR3 runs 21 residues. The germline V gene encodes CDR1 SGHAT and CDR2 FQNNGV. The CDR3 region is CASSLYQRGLGQLLIGNTIYF.